The entry below gives a single T cell receptor beta chain sequence along with its context. The data are from a study of cytomegalovirus exposure and HLA in healthy donors. The primer mix had 60 Vbeta and 13 Jbeta primers. Here immunoSEQ multiplex PCR was the method, and the copy in TCRdb shows in-frame clones only, minus some. The sample yields around 190,000 clones, approximately 80% seen once. Germline CDR1 reads MNHEY; CDR2 reads SMNVEV (reference sequence). CDR3 size: 13 residues. The V gene lost 5 bases and the J gene lost 7 bases, with 12 bases spanning the gap. This receptor was identified in a woman aged 25 to 39 in good health and CMV-seronegative. The chain couples TRBV27 to TRBJ2-1; maybe TRBD1 (5 bases). Sequenced input: PBMCs. CDR3 region: CASSRTLGNEQFF. DNA of the CDR3: TGTGCCAGCAGTCGGACATTAGGGAATGAGCAGTTCTTC.